The 26 T cell receptor beta chains given below trace back to one sample, sequenced in a study of T cell repertoires in cytomegalovirus infection. Antigens of these TCRs are unknown. TCRdb fed the reads into MiXCR, producing one record per CDR3 protein. Of 80,000 to 90,000 distinct CDR3 sequences detected, more than 40% appear once; the ten largest clones hold just over 90%. The sequenced sample was CD8+ T cells from cultured PBMCs, obtained from culture after CMV antigen stimulation. These receptors were collected from a human donor in good health (CMV status not recorded). Some clones in this sample may be carry-over from other donors' samples.

V and J are TRBV20-1 and TRBJ1-5; D not certain. The germline V gene encodes CDR1 DFQATT and CDR2 SNEGSKA (reference sequence). This CDR3 contains 12 residues. The V and J ends lost 7 bases and 5 bases respectively, with 12 bases between them. The CDR3 DNA is TGCAGTGTGGGCAGACTTGATCAGCCCCAGCATTTT. Translated, it gives CSVGRLDQPQHF.

V is TRBV7-3 and J is TRBJ1-1; a possible D gene is TRBD1 (6 bases). V lost 0 bases and J 4 bases, leaving 6 bases between the germline ends. The CDR3 sequence is 13 residues long. The germline gives CDR1 SGHTA, CDR2 FQGTGA. CDR3 region: CASSLTGGTEAFF. The CDR3 region has the DNA TGTGCCAGCAGCTTAACAGGGGGCACTGAAGCTTTCTTT.

This clonotype was seen just once. The chain uses TRBV9 and TRBJ2-3, with 8 bases identical to TRBD2. J was trimmed by 2 bases and V by 0 bases; bases with no gene match: 5. This CDR3 region has 16 residues. Germline CDR1 reads SGDLS; CDR2 reads YYNGEE. In nucleotides, the CDR3 is TGTGCCAGCAGCGTAGCTTCACTAGCGGCCACAGATACGCAGTATTTT. Its translation is CASSVASLAATDTQYF.

The table lists this clonotype with a few counts. This chain joins TRBV7-8 and TRBJ2-7, with TRBD1 as a possible D gene (6 bases). Germline V gene sequence: CDR1 SGHVS, CDR2 FQNEAQ. V dropped 1 base and J dropped 0 bases, with 10 bases sitting between them. The length of the CDR3 is 15 residues. The CDR3 region is CASSLVRTASYEQYF. CDR3 nucleotides: TGTGCCAGCAGCTTAGTCCGGACAGCCTCCTACGAGCAGTACTTC.

V is TRBV7-8 and J is TRBJ1-6; possible D gene TRBD1, 6 bases. The V end lost 4 bases, the J end lost 8 bases, and 12 bases lay between the germline ends. The CDR3 sequence is 14 residues long. Per the germline V gene, CDR1 is SGHVS and CDR2 is FQNEAQ. CDR3 protein: CASSYRVVDSPLHF. DNA for the CDR3: TGTGCCAGCAGCTACAGGGTTGTCGATTCACCCCTCCACTTT.

V is TRBV7-6 and J is TRBJ2-1, with D perhaps matching TRBD1 or TRBD2 (5 bases each). CDR3 length: 18 residues. Germline V gene data show CDR1 as SGHVS and CDR2 as FNYEAQ. V dropped 3 bases and J dropped 0 bases, with 18 bases sitting between them. The CDR3 here is CASSLLLGVAGSYNEQFF. The CDR3, as DNA: TGTGCCAGCAGCTTGCTCTTGGGGGTTGCGGGCTCCTACAATGAGCAGTTCTTC.

This clonotype turned up a few times. The V gene is TRBV7-3, the J gene TRBJ2-1; the D gene is possibly TRBD2 (5 bases). Germline lookup yields CDR1 SGHTA and CDR2 FQGTGA. There are 14 residues in the CDR3. Trimming took off 5 bases at V and 3 bases at J, with 11 bases between the two ends. CDR3 residues: CASSPGLDYNEQFF. The DNA of the CDR3 is TGTGCCAGCAGCCCTGGACTGGACTACAATGAGCAGTTCTTC.

The V call is TRBV2, the J call TRBJ2-3; D unclear. Per the germline V gene, CDR1 is SNHLY and CDR2 is FYNNEI. The V and J ends lost 4 bases and 2 bases respectively, with 16 bases between them. The CDR3 has 16 residues. CDR3 DNA: TGTGCCAGCAGTGGGGAAGGCTGGGGTGTCACAGATACGCAGTATTTT. Its protein is CASSGEGWGVTDTQYF. The whole variable domain, filled in from reference TRBV2 and TRBJ2-3, reads EPEVTQTPSHQVTQMGQEVILRCVPISNHLYFYWYRQILGQKVEFLVSFYNNEISEKSEIFDDQFSVERPDGSNFTLKIRSTKLEDSAMYFCASSGEGWGVTDTQYFGPGTRLTVL.

The V and J genes are TRBV27 and TRBJ1-4; D is possibly TRBD1 (6 bases). From germline, CDR1 is MNHEY and CDR2 SMNVEV (reference sequence). With 5 bases removed from V and 4 bases from J, the gap between germline ends came to 11 bases. This CDR3 has 14 amino acids. This CDR3 is CASSPGQLNEKLFF. CDR3 nucleotide sequence: TGTGCCAGCAGTCCCGGACAGCTTAATGAAAAACTGTTTTTT. Together with reference TRBV27 and TRBJ1-4, the CDR3 gives the full variable domain: EAQVTQNPRYLITVTGKKLTVTCSQNMNHEYMSWYRQDPGLGLRQIYYSMNVEVTDKGDVPEGYKVSRKEKRNFPLILESPSPNQTSLYFCASSPGQLNEKLFFGSGTQLSVL.

The J gene is TRBJ2-6, the V gene TRBV10-3; no firm D call. CDR3 length: 14 residues. Germline CDR1 is ENHRY and CDR2 is SYGVKD. V lost 6 bases, J lost 2 bases, and 8 bases lay in between. CDR3 bases: TGTGCCATCAGCGGTGGTCCTGGGGCCAACGTCCTGACTTTC. This translates into CAISGGPGANVLTF.

The rearrangement uses TRBV7-8 and TRBJ1-6; D perhaps matches TRBD1 (6 bases). Germline CDR1 reads SGHVS; CDR2 reads FQNEAQ. The CDR3 has 17 residues. Trimming left V 5 bases short and J 0 bases short, with 14 bases between. The CDR3 coding sequence is TGTGCCAGCAGCCCCCGGACAGTCCCCTCCTATAATTCACCCCTCCACTTT. Residues: CASSPRTVPSYNSPLHF.

The J gene is TRBJ2-5, the V gene TRBV27; 10 nucleotides align to TRBD1. The V segment lost 5 bases and the J segment 1 base; nucleotides outside the gene matches: 7. The CDR3 consists of 16 residues. Germline V gene data show CDR1 as MNHEY and CDR2 as SMNVEV (reference sequence). The chain's CDR3 is CASSVKGTGAQETQYF. The CDR3 DNA follows: TGTGCCAGCAGTGTAAAAGGGACAGGGGCCCAAGAGACCCAGTACTTC.

This clonotype was found a few times. The chain carries TRBV7-2 and TRBJ1-3, with TRBD1 as a possible D gene (5 bases). The CDR3 has 15 amino acids. CDR1 and CDR2 (germline): SGHTA, FQGNSA. Trimming removed 5 bases from V and 3 bases from J, with 14 bases in between. CDR3 DNA: TGTGCCAGCAGCCAAACAGGAATGGGTGGAAACACCATATATTTT. Translation gives CASSQTGMGGNTIYF.

Of note for this clonotype: Because it lacks the conserved phenylalanine or tryptophan at the end, this CDR3 is likely a read error. The rearrangement links TRBV7-6 to TRBJ2-1; 8 nucleotides agree with TRBD2. Germline values: CDR1 SGHVS, CDR2 FNYEAQ. The CDR3 contains 16 residues. V lost 1 base, J lost 8 bases, and 10 bases stayed unmatched. CDR3 sequence (DNA): TGTGCCAGCAGCTTAGGGGTCGGGAGGGCCGACTATGAGCAGTTCTTA. Protein sequence: CASSLGVGRADYEQFL.

The rearrangement uses TRBV24-1 and TRBJ2-1; D is perhaps TRBD1 (5 bases). In germline, CDR1 is KGHDR, CDR2 SFDVKD. The CDR3 has 19 amino acids. The V end lost 2 bases, the J end lost 5 bases, and 24 bases lay between the germline ends. In DNA form, the CDR3 reads TGTGCCACCAGTGATTCCGGAGACAGCTTTACAAGCTTCCACAATGAGCAGTTCTTC. Translated, it gives CATSDSGDSFTSFHNEQFF.

The chain joins TRBV6-5 to TRBJ2-7, with 7 bases fitting TRBD2. The germline V gene has CDR1 MNHEY and CDR2 SVGAGI. Trimming cost V 0 bases and J 3 bases; bases outside gene matches: 8. CDR3 size: 16 residues. CDR3 coding DNA: TGTGCCAGCAGTTACTCGAAAGTACTAGCGAACTACGAGCAGTACTTC. This gives the protein CASSYSKVLANYEQYF.

The chain uses TRBV28 and TRBJ2-7, with TRBD2 matching over 7 bases. V was clipped by 3 bases and J by 5 bases; unmatched bases: 10. Germline CDR1 is MDHEN and CDR2 is SYDVKM. This CDR3 comprises 15 residues. CDR3 amino acids: CASSLPSFREDEQYF. CDR3 bases: TGTGCCAGCAGTTTGCCTAGCTTCCGGGAGGACGAGCAGTACTTC.

V usage is TRBV19 and J usage is TRBJ2-1, with TRBD2 matching 11 bases. Trimming removed 6 bases from V and 8 bases from J; junction bases left unmatched: 9. Germline CDR1 and CDR2: LNHDA and SQIVND (reference sequence). The CDR3 sequence is 15 residues long. The CDR3 coding sequence is TGTGCCAGTAGCACCGGGACTAGCGGCTGGGATGAGCAGTTCTTC. Translation gives CASSTGTSGWDEQFF. Full variable domain (outside the CDR3, taken from reference TRBV19 and TRBJ2-1): DGGITQSPKYLFRKEGQNVTLSCEQNLNHDAMYWYRQDPGQGLRLIYYSQIVNDFQKGDIAEGYSVSREKKESFPLTVTSAQKNPTAFYLCASSTGTSGWDEQFFGPGTRLTVL.

The V call is TRBV12-3 or TRBV12-4, the J call TRBJ1-5; tentative D call: TRBD1 (6 bases). CDR3 length: 14 residues. The germline V and J ends were trimmed by 6 bases and 3 bases, with 12 bases remaining between them. CDR3 nucleotide sequence: TGTGCCAGCAGCCCCGGGACATTCAATCAGCCCCAGCATTTT. Protein: CASSPGTFNQPQHF.

The rearrangement joins TRBV5-6 to TRBJ2-7; either TRBD1 or TRBD2 may fit D (5 bases each). CDR3 length: 14 amino acids. Trimming left V 1 base short and J 0 bases short, with 8 bases between. Germline V CDR1 and CDR2: SGHDT, YYEEEE. The CDR3 here is CASSLRDGSYEQYF. CDR3 bases: TGTGCCAGCAGCTTGCGGGACGGCTCCTACGAGCAGTACTTC.

The rearrangement uses TRBV6-2 or TRBV6-3 and TRBJ2-3, with D perhaps matching TRBD2 (8 bases). The CDR3 contains 18 residues. V shed 0 bases and J shed 2 bases, with 18 bases lying between them. CDR1 MNHEY and CDR2 SVGEGT come from the germline V gene. The CDR3 reads CASSYSPGGGLVTDTQYF. DNA for the CDR3: TGTGCCAGCAGTTACTCCCCGGGAGGGGGCCTAGTCACAGATACGCAGTATTTT.

This clonotype came up a few times. The genes are TRBV6-1 and TRBJ2-1; possibly TRBD1 or TRBD2 for D (5 bases each). V gave up 5 bases and J gave up 3 bases, with 8 bases separating them. CDR3 size: 13 residues. Germline-derived CDR1 and CDR2 are MNHNS and SASEGT. The CDR3 reads CASSNGGYNEQFF. In DNA, the CDR3 is TGTGCCAGCAGTAATGGGGGCTACAATGAGCAGTTCTTC.

The chain carries TRBV9 and TRBJ2-7, with D possibly matching TRBD1 (6 bases). Germline-derived CDR1 and CDR2 are SGDLS and YYNGEE. The CDR3 spans 14 residues. The ends were cut back, 3 bases at V and 2 bases at J, with 12 bases in the middle. The CDR3 loop is CASSGTVSPYEQYF. The DNA of the CDR3 is TGTGCCAGCAGCGGGACAGTATCCCCCTACGAGCAGTACTTC.

This sequence joins TRBV9 and TRBJ2-1; D call uncertain. Trimming shortened V by 0 bases and J by 1 base, and 2 bases separated the two germline ends. From germline, CDR1 is SGDLS and CDR2 YYNGEE. This CDR3 spans 13 amino acids. CDR3 bases: TGTGCCAGCAGCGTAGTATCCTACAATGAGCAGTTCTTC. The encoded protein is CASSVVSYNEQFF.

J is TRBJ2-5 and V is TRBV7-9; D remains ambiguous. V shed 4 bases and J shed 5 bases, with 11 bases lying between them. Germline CDR1 is SEHNR and CDR2 is FQNEAQ (reference sequence). The CDR3 is made up of 13 amino acids. The CDR3 sequence is CASSSSAKETQYF. In DNA form, the CDR3 reads TGTGCCAGCAGCTCATCAGCGAAGGAGACCCAGTACTTC.

The rearrangement joins TRBV14 to TRBJ2-2; D uncertain. The CDR3 sequence is 18 residues long. Trimming removed 0 bases from V and 3 bases from J, with 17 bases in between. Germline V lookup: CDR1 SGHDN, CDR2 FVKESK. The CDR3 DNA is TGTGCCAGCAGCCAAGATTTCAGGCTCTTCGACGACACCGGGGAGCTGTTTTTT. Translating it yields CASSQDFRLFDDTGELFF.